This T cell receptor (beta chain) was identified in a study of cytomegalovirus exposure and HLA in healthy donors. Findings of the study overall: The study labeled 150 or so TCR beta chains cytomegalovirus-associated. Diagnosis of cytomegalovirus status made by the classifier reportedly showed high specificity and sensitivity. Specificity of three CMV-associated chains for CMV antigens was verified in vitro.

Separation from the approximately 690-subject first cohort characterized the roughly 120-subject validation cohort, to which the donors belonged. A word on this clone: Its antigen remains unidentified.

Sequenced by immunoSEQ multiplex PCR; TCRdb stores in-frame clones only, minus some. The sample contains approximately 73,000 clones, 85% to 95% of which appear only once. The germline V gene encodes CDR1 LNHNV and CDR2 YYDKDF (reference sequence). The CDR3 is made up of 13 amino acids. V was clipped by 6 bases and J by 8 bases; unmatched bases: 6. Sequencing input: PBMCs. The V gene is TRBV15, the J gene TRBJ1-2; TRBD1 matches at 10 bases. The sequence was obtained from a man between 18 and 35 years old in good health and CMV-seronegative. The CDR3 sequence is CATRTGTGVGYTF. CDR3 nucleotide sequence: TGTGCCACCAGGACCGGGACAGGGGTAGGCTACACCTTC. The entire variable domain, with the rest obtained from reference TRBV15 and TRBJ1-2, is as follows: DAMVIQNPRYQVTQFGKPVTLSCSQTLNHNVMYWYQQKSSQAPKLLFHYYDKDFNNEADTPDNFQSRRPNTSFCFLDIRSPGLGDTAMYLCATRTGTGVGYTFGSGTRLTVV.